Below, 19 T cell receptor beta chains from the same sample are listed, as sequenced in a study of blood T cell repertoires in COVID-19. The table came from immunoSEQ multiplex PCR; TCRdb's copy has only in-frame clones and leaves some out. The sample lists about 170,000 clones; around 89% were seen once. The material sequenced was peripheral blood. Receptors originate from a man aged 50-59 years who had recovered from COVID-19.

This clone was counted only a few times. V is TRBV5-1 and J is TRBJ1-2; 9 bases line up with TRBD1. Per the germline V gene, CDR1 is SGHRS and CDR2 is YFSETQ. V was clipped by 4 bases and J by 2 bases; unmatched bases: 9. The CDR3 covers 16 residues. The DNA for the CDR3 is TGCGCCAGCAGCCTAAACCCCGGGACAGGGAACTATGGCTACACCTTC. Translated, it gives CASSLNPGTGNYGYTF.

The CDR3 DNA sequence: TGTGCCAGCAGCTTACTGGCAGGAGGGAACACTGAAGCTTTCTTT. Its translation: CASSLLAGGNTEAFF. This rearrangement joins TRBV7-3 to TRBJ1-1; D uncertain. Trimming took 2 bases from V and 1 from J, leaving 11 bases between them. CDR3 length: 15 residues. Germline CDR1 is SGHTA and CDR2 is FQGTGA.

CDR3 sequence: CASRSGPEGAGYTF. The CDR3 DNA is TGTGCCAGCAGGTCCGGACCCGAGGGAGCTGGCTACACCTTC. This chain joins TRBV7-9 and TRBJ1-2; D is ambiguous. Germline V lookup: CDR1 SEHNR, CDR2 FQNEAQ (reference sequence). The CDR3 is made up of 14 amino acids. With 6 bases removed from V and 7 bases from J, the gap between germline ends came to 18 bases.

V gene TRBV5-5 combines with J gene TRBJ2-7, with 11 bases matching TRBD1. With V trimmed by 1 base and J by 5 bases, 8 bases remained unmatched. Germline V CDR1 and CDR2: SGHKS, YYEKEE (reference sequence). CDR3 length: 16 amino acids. This CDR3 reads CASSLYPGQGGNEQYF. Written as DNA, the CDR3 is TGTGCCAGCAGCTTGTACCCGGGACAGGGGGGCAACGAGCAGTACTTC.

This clone was observed a few times. The CDR3 here is CATSRGTATGELFF. DNA for the CDR3: TGTGCCACCAGCAGAGGGACAGCCACCGGGGAGCTGTTTTTT. The chain combines TRBV15 with TRBJ2-2; D perhaps matches TRBD1 (6 bases). V shed 1 base and J shed 4 bases, with 7 bases lying between them. The CDR3 has 14 residues. CDR1 LNHNV and CDR2 YYDKDF come from the germline V gene (reference sequence).

The chain recombines TRBV6-2 or TRBV6-3 with TRBJ1-1; D is uncertain. Germline V lookup: CDR1 MNHEY, CDR2 SVGEGT. Trimming shortened V by 2 bases and J by 2 bases, and 12 bases separated the two germline ends. This CDR3 region has 15 residues. CDR3 sequence reads: CASSYAAATNTEAFF. Written as DNA, the CDR3 is TGTGCCAGCAGTTACGCGGCAGCTACCAACACTGAAGCTTTCTTT.

V and J are TRBV27 and TRBJ1-1; D is unresolved. V was trimmed by 9 bases and J by 1 base, leaving 15 bases between them. The length of the CDR3 is 14 residues. The germline V gene has CDR1 MNHEY and CDR2 SMNVEV (reference sequence). The CDR3 reads CASGPPGRNTEAFF. DNA of the CDR3: TGTGCCAGTGGGCCCCCTGGGAGGAACACTGAAGCTTTCTTT.

This sequence joins TRBV28 and TRBJ1-6; TRBD1 might be the D (6 bases). This CDR3 spans 14 amino acids. V lost 4 bases and J lost 5, with 9 bases in between. The V gene's germline CDR1 is MDHEN and CDR2 SYDVKM. CDR3 nucleotide sequence: TGTGCCAGCAGTTCTTACAGGGATAATTCACCCCTCCACTTT. It codes for CASSSYRDNSPLHF.

This clone was seen once. V usage is TRBV24-1 and J usage is TRBJ2-6; D unresolved. The V gene lost 9 bases and the J gene lost 0 bases, with 11 bases spanning the gap. Germline lookup yields CDR1 KGHDR and CDR2 SFDVKD. The CDR3 is 15 residues long. Written as DNA, the CDR3 is TGTGCCACCGCCGCTCAGATCTCTGGGGCCAACGTCCTGACTTTC. Residues: CATAAQISGANVLTF.

The chain uses TRBV5-5 and TRBJ2-1, with 11 bases matching TRBD2. Looked up from germline, CDR1 is SGHKS and CDR2 is YYEKEE (reference sequence). This CDR3 is 16 amino acids long. The V and J ends lost 0 bases and 3 bases, in that order; junction bases with no gene match: 2. CDR3 amino acids: CASSLAGTSGYNEQFF. The CDR3 DNA reads as TGTGCCAGCAGCTTGGCCGGGACTAGCGGCTACAATGAGCAGTTCTTC.

V gene TRBV5-6 combines with J gene TRBJ2-2; TRBD2 aligns across 8 bases. With V trimmed by 4 bases and J by 7 bases, 6 bases remained unmatched. In germline, CDR1 is SGHDT, CDR2 YYEEEE. CDR3 size: 14 residues. This CDR3 is CASSLRGAGGELFF. In nucleotides, the CDR3 is TGTGCCAGCAGCCTGCGGGGGGCAGGCGGGGAGCTGTTTTTT.

The rearrangement uses TRBV7-2 and TRBJ1-5; D is uncertain. The length of the CDR3 is 15 residues. CDR1 is SGHTA and CDR2 is FQGNSA in the germline V gene. V shed 4 bases and J shed 2 bases, with 12 bases lying between them. CDR3 sequence reads: CASSSLKAGNQPQHF. The CDR3 region has the DNA TGTGCCAGCAGCTCCCTTAAAGCCGGCAATCAGCCCCAGCATTTT.

The chain has TRBV7-2 and TRBJ2-3, with TRBD2 identical over 11 bases. This CDR3 contains 16 residues. Trimming at V came to 5 bases and at J to 6 bases, leaving 10 bases not matched to a gene. In germline, CDR1 is SGHTA, CDR2 FQGNSA. CDR3 protein: CASSPRAPSGGDTQYF. The DNA for the CDR3 is TGTGCCAGCAGCCCCAGGGCGCCTAGCGGGGGGGATACGCAGTATTTT.

V gene TRBV19 combines with J gene TRBJ2-5; 7 positions match TRBD2. Per germline, CDR1 LNHDA and CDR2 SQIVND (reference sequence). The CDR3 is made up of 17 amino acids. Unmatched junction bases numbered 11, after V lost 4 bases and J lost 0 bases. The CDR3 is CASSKPHNLADQETQYF. In DNA form, the CDR3 reads TGTGCCAGTAGTAAGCCCCACAACCTAGCGGACCAAGAGACCCAGTACTTC.

This chain links TRBV6-6 with TRBJ1-2; 10 bases agree with TRBD1. This CDR3 spans 14 amino acids. The germline V gene encodes CDR1 MNHNY and CDR2 SVGAGI (reference sequence). J gave up 6 bases and V 6 bases, and 7 bases lay outside the gene matches. DNA for the CDR3: TGTGCCAGCAGAATAGGACAGGGGGTAGATGGCTACACCTTC. It encodes CASRIGQGVDGYTF.

This chain connects TRBV24-1 to TRBJ1-5; 7 nucleotides line up with TRBD1. Germline-derived CDR1 and CDR2 are KGHDR and SFDVKD. V lost 8 bases to trimming and J lost 5 bases; unmatched junction nucleotides: 14. This CDR3 is built from 16 residues. The CDR3 nucleotides are TGTGCCACCATCCCGACAGGGACGGGGTACGATCAGCCCCAGCATTTT. The encoded protein is CATIPTGTGYDQPQHF.

CDR3 residues: CASSRPDRDYEQYF. CDR3 bases: TGTGCCAGCAGTCGCCCCGACAGGGACTACGAGCAGTACTTC. This sequence joins TRBV28 and TRBJ2-7; 7 bases align to TRBD1. The CDR3 totals 14 residues. V shed 5 bases and J 3 bases; nucleotides not matched to a gene: 7. CDR1 MDHEN and CDR2 SYDVKM come from the germline V gene.

This chain links TRBV4-2 with TRBJ2-1; 11 nucleotides line up with TRBD2. Germline trimming cut 0 bases from V and 3 bases from J; bases unmatched to any gene: 10. The CDR3 length is 19 residues. The V gene's germline CDR1 is LGHNA and CDR2 YNFKEQ. CDR3 loop: CASSQEIAGGRVYYNEQFF. CDR3 bases: TGTGCCAGCAGCCAAGAGATAGCGGGAGGGAGGGTTTACTACAATGAGCAGTTCTTC.

This chain connects TRBV4-2 to TRBJ2-3; 9 nucleotides agree with TRBD2. Germline CDR1 is LGHNA and CDR2 is YNFKEQ. Unmatched junction bases numbered 7, after V lost 0 bases and J lost 3 bases. CDR3 length: 17 residues. For the CDR3, the DNA is TGTGCCAGCAGCCAAGATTGGCGGGGGGGCCGGACAGATACGCAGTATTTT. Translation gives CASSQDWRGGRTDTQYF.